This T cell receptor beta chain was identified in a study of T cell repertoires in cytomegalovirus infection. Study-level results: The ex vivo response showed dominance by HLA-C-restricted CMV-specific TCR beta clonotypes.

As to this clonotype: What it binds is not known.

In TCRdb, the reads were re-called with MiXCR into one record per CDR3 protein. The data show 150,000 to 200,000 distinct CDR3 sequences, approximately 15% seen once. J was trimmed by 4 bases and V by 7 bases; bases with no gene match: 2. The germline V gene has CDR1 SQVTM and CDR2 ANQGSEA. The CDR3 is 12 residues long. The receptor was isolated from a human donor in good health (CMV status not recorded). Some clones in this sample may be carry-over from other donors' samples. Sequencing was performed on PBMCs. V gene TRBV29-1 combines with J gene TRBJ1-5; 9 positions agree with TRBD1. In DNA form, the CDR3 reads TGCAGCGCCGGACAGGGGAATCAGCCCCAGCATTTT. This translates into CSAGQGNQPQHF.